A selection of T cell receptor beta chains follows, all from one sample in a study of cytomegalovirus exposure and HLA in healthy donors. Here immunoSEQ multiplex PCR was the method, and the copy in TCRdb shows in-frame clones only, minus some. The table lists about 120,000 clones, about 81% of them singletons. The sample consisted of PBMCs. The receptors shown here come from a man aged 40-49 years in good health and CMV-seronegative. CDR3s include the opening cysteine and the closing phenylalanine or tryptophan. Each record gives: J gene, V gene, CDR3 length, clone size, D gene, CDR3 protein, CDR3 DNA. D genes are given only for firm matches. Clone size is given for some rows only: seen once, a few or many times, or a class if the clone is expanded.

TRBJ2-7,TRBV19,17,-,TRBD2,CASSIMTSGKSSYEQYF,TGTGCCAGTAGTATCATGACTAGCGGGAAGAGCTCCTACGAGCAGTACTTC
TRBJ2-1,TRBV10-3,13,-,TRBD2,CAITGTNENEQFF,TGTGCCATCACCGGGACTAATGAGAATGAGCAGTTCTTC
TRBJ1-4,TRBV7-9,14,-,TRBD1,CASSRDRDRDELFF,TGTGCCAGCAGCCGCGATAGGGACAGGGACGAACTGTTTTTT
TRBJ2-3,TRBV7-2,15,few,TRBD2,CASSLSSGGADTQYF,TGTGCCAGCAGCTTATCTAGCGGGGGGGCAGATACGCAGTATTTT
TRBJ2-7,TRBV6-1,13,-,TRBD1,CASSNRGIGEQYF,TGTGCCAGCAGTAACAGGGGGATCGGCGAGCAGTACTTC
TRBJ2-5,TRBV19,17,-,TRBD2,CASSIEGRRGGQETQYF,TGTGCCAGTAGTATAGAGGGGCGGCGGGGGGGTCAAGAGACCCAGTACTTC
TRBJ1-6,TRBV7-8,16,-,-,CASSLAVTAYNSPLHF,TGTGCCAGCAGCTTAGCGGTCACGGCCTATAATTCACCCCTCCACTTT
TRBJ2-7,TRBV4-1,15,-,TRBD1,CASSQAVDRPYEQYF,TGCGCCAGCAGCCAAGCAGTGGACAGGCCCTACGAGCAGTACTTC
TRBJ2-5,TRBV18,17,-,TRBD1,CASSPLTGTGGQETQYF,TGTGCCAGCTCACCTTTGACAGGGACAGGGGGACAAGAGACCCAGTACTTC
TRBJ2-1,TRBV6-4,15,-,TRBD2,CASSDTSGSLNEQFF,TGTGCCAGCAGTGACACTAGCGGGAGTCTCAATGAGCAGTTCTTC
TRBJ1-1,TRBV28,14,-,TRBD1,CASTRSGGLTEAFF,TGTGCCAGCACCCGTTCAGGGGGCCTAACTGAAGCTTTCTTT
TRBJ2-4,TRBV6-4,16,-,-,CASSDRLWLAKNSQYF,TGTGCCAGCAGTGACAGATTATGGCTAGCCAAAAACAGTCAGTACTTC
TRBJ1-2,TRBV5-4,13,-,-,CASSLAGNYGYTF,TGTGCCAGCAGCTTGGCAGGGAACTATGGCTACACCTTC
TRBJ1-1,TRBV6-5,13,-,-,CASSDGQNTEAFF,TGTGCCAGCAGCGACGGACAAAACACTGAAGCTTTCTTT
TRBJ1-3,TRBV29-1,14,few,-,CSVGDIASGNTIYF,TGCAGCGTTGGAGACATAGCCTCTGGAAACACCATATATTTT
TRBJ2-6,TRBV21-1,17,few,-,CASSLGQGVSGANGLTF,TGTGCCAGCAGCCTCGGACAGGGAGTCTCTGGGGCCAACGGCCTGACTTTC
TRBJ2-3,TRBV6-5,15,-,TRBD2,CASSYGGGGTDTQYF,TGTGCCAGCAGTTACGGGGGGGGAGGCACAGATACGCAGTATTTT
TRBJ1-1,TRBV5-8,13,-,-,CASTLQHDTEAFF,TGTGCCAGCACCCTTCAACACGACACTGAAGCTTTCTTT
TRBJ1-2,TRBV7-3,14,-,TRBD1,CASSVGQGRDGYTF,TGTGCCAGCAGCGTTGGACAGGGGCGAGATGGCTACACCTTC
TRBJ2-1,TRBV7-2,19,-,TRBD1,CASSLARPDRDISYNEQFF,TGTGCCAGCAGCTTAGCCCGACCCGACAGGGATATCAGCTACAATGAGCAGTTCTTC
TRBJ1-1,TRBV7-9,11,-,-,CASSPDTEAFF,TGTGCCAGCAGCCCGGACACTGAAGCTTTCTTT
TRBJ1-2,TRBV6-5,13,-,-,CASSYAVNYGYTF,TGTGCCAGCAGTTACGCAGTTAACTATGGCTACACCTTC
TRBJ1-1,TRBV6-1,14,few,-,CASSENRDRTEAFF,TGTGCCAGCAGTGAAAACAGGGACCGAACTGAAGCTTTCTTT
TRBJ2-1,TRBV5-1,15,-,-,CASALGRGFGNEQFF,TGCGCCAGCGCTTTGGGGCGGGGATTCGGGAATGAGCAGTTCTTC
TRBJ2-3,TRBV5-1,15,-,-,CASSFGLVSTDTQYF,TGCGCCAGCAGCTTTGGTCTAGTTAGCACAGATACGCAGTATTTT
TRBJ1-2,TRBV2,14,-,TRBD1,CASSPQGAGYGYTF,TGTGCCAGCTCCCCCCAGGGGGCCGGCTATGGCTACACCTTC
TRBJ2-5,TRBV10-3,12,-,TRBD1,CAIGQGEETQYF,TGTGCCATCGGACAGGGCGAGGAGACCCAGTACTTC
TRBJ1-5,TRBV19,16,-,TRBD1,CASSMLLGQYNQPQHF,TGTGCCAGTAGTATGTTATTGGGACAGTACAATCAGCCCCAGCATTTT
TRBJ2-1,TRBV9,16,-,-,CASSPHLEPSYNEQFF,TGTGCCAGCAGCCCCCACCTAGAACCTTCCTACAATGAGCAGTTCTTC
TRBJ2-4,TRBV27,15,-,TRBD1,CASSLSGGIQNIQYF,TGTGCCAGCAGTTTGTCAGGGGGTATCCAAAACATTCAGTACTTC
TRBJ1-2,TRBV2,13,-,TRBD1,CASTSDRNYGYTF,TGTGCCAGCACCTCGGACAGGAACTATGGCTACACCTTC
TRBJ1-6,TRBV27,15,-,-,CATQMVGANNSPLHF,TGTGCCACCCAGATGGTTGGAGCCAATAATTCACCCCTCCACTTT
TRBJ1-2,TRBV30,14,-,-,CAWSEGVTHYGYTF,TGTGCCTGGAGTGAAGGAGTTACCCACTATGGCTACACCTTC
TRBJ1-4,TRBV6-5,14,-,-,CATTGGQSREKLFF,TGTGCCACTACCGGTGGGCAGTCCCGTGAAAAACTGTTTTTT
TRBJ1-2,TRBV29-1,12,-,-,CSVVRGNYGYTF,TGCAGCGTTGTACGGGGGAACTATGGCTACACCTTC
TRBJ2-5,TRBV28,16,-,TRBD2,CASSSGLAGWRGTQYF,TGTGCCAGCAGTTCGGGACTAGCGGGATGGCGTGGGACCCAGTACTTC
TRBJ1-1,TRBV7-9,14,-,-,CASSLGGVNTEAFF,TGTGCCAGCAGCTTAGGGGGGGTGAACACTGAAGCTTTCTTT
TRBJ2-1,TRBV7-2,15,-,TRBD2,CASSLKRGVYNEQFF,TGTGCCAGCAGCTTAAAGCGGGGGGTTTACAATGAGCAGTTCTTC
TRBJ1-5,TRBV2,17,-,TRBD1,CASSEERGQLSNQPQHF,TGTGCCAGCAGTGAAGAGAGGGGACAGCTAAGTAATCAGCCCCAGCATTTT
TRBJ1-5,TRBV30,15,once,-,CAWNLGPEINQPQHF,TGTGCCTGGAACCTAGGCCCCGAAATTAATCAGCCCCAGCATTTT
TRBJ2-7,TRBV29-1,13,-,-,CSVLGATPGEQYF,TGCAGCGTTTTGGGGGCCACCCCGGGCGAGCAGTACTTC